The rows below give T cell receptor beta chains drawn from one sample of a study of T cells in Graves' hyperthyroidism and ophthalmopathy. TCRdb analysed the multiplex PCR reads with MiXCR anew, one entry per CDR3 protein. The sample lists 400,000 to 600,000 distinct CDR3 sequences, 15% to 20% occurring once. Sequencing input: blood. All receptors come from a woman aged 25 to 39 with Graves' ophthalmopathy. Both conserved end residues are part of each CDR3. Fields, in order: V gene, J gene, clone size, CDR3 protein. A row's size may be missing; if present it is once, few, many or a size class.

TRBV20-1	TRBJ2-7	many	CSAHSGHLFGFHEQYF
TRBV7-2	TRBJ1-6	few	CASSLGVNSPLHF
TRBV6-1	TRBJ1-1	few	CASSYDRAPEAFF
TRBV5-1	TRBJ2-1	many	CASSLRLAGRQFF
TRBV24-1	TRBJ2-3	few	CATSDFRSAGLSTDTQYF
TRBV12-3/TRBV12-4	TRBJ2-5	NA	CASKRTGETQYF
TRBV12-3/TRBV12-4	TRBJ2-2	many	CASTPGRPGELFF
TRBV4-3	TRBJ1-5	NA	CASSQVRADNQPQHF
TRBV20-1	TRBJ2-5	many	CSALRVSNGMETQYF
TRBV20-1	TRBJ2-7	many	CSVIPPSGRFPYEQYF
TRBV25-1	TRBJ1-6	NA	CATPSGGSDNSPLHF
TRBV6-2/TRBV6-3	TRBJ2-7	NA	CASSYFPSGLANEQYF
TRBV7-9	TRBJ2-7	NA	CASSTRQGVRTGYEQYF
TRBV28	TRBJ1-5	many	CASRSGGRNQPQHF
TRBV18	TRBJ2-7	many	CASSPGGFHEQYF
TRBV6-1	TRBJ1-4	many	CASSPGEKLFF
TRBV7-3	TRBJ2-2	NA	CASSLLAVNTGELFF
TRBV12-3/TRBV12-4	TRBJ1-2	many	CASSTGTGYGYTF
TRBV2	TRBJ2-3	many	CASRLAGGTDTQYF
TRBV19	TRBJ2-2	few	CASSITGSAGELFF
TRBV20-1	TRBJ1-3	NA	CSAPTQGLLLGNTIYF
TRBV6-1	TRBJ2-3	few	CASTRDRDLAADTQYF
TRBV20-1	TRBJ1-5	few	CSASKVSAGQPQHF
TRBV6-5	TRBJ2-3	NA	CASSYTRGRDTQYF
TRBV18	TRBJ2-2	NA	CASSPYGGSTPGELFF
TRBV19	TRBJ2-1	many	CASSSVRISDNEQFF
TRBV20-1	TRBJ2-7	NA	CSARTSGGVYEQYF
TRBV5-1	TRBJ2-5	many	CASSLSTTRETQYF
TRBV5-1	TRBJ2-1	NA	CASSFGTSKNEQFF
TRBV2	TRBJ1-4	few	CASSQNVNNEKLFF
TRBV15	TRBJ2-5	NA	CATSVRRLAGGPGQETQYF
TRBV28	TRBJ2-5	NA	CAINGGPDPNGQETQYF
TRBV5-1	TRBJ1-2	many	CASSRNPGAEGYTF